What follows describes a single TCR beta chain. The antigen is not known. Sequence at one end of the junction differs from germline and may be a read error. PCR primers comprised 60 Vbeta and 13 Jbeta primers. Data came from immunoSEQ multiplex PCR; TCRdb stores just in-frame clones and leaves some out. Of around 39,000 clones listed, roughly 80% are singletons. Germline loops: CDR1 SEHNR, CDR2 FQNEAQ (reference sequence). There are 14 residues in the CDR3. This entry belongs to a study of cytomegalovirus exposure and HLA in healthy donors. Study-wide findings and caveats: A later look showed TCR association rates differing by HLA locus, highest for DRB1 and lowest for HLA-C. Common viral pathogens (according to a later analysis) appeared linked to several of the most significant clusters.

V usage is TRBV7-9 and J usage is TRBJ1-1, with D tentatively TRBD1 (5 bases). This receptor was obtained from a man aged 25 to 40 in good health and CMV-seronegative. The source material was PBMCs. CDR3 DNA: TGTGCCAGCAGCCCCCAGGCACCGGGGACTGAAGCTTCCTTT. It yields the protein CASSPQAPGTEASF.